This T cell receptor beta chain was captured by sequencing in a study of blood T cells in healthy people across ages. A sample-barcoded 5' primer and a J-beta primer mix were used in a second PCR of about 7 to 12 cycles. TCRdb itself ran the 5' RACE reads through MiXCR, one entry per CDR3 protein. Of over a million distinct CDR3 sequences listed, 20% to 25% are singletons. The authors drew around 9.3 milliliters of peripheral blood from each donor. The same data also went into a second study, on T cells of mothers and their children. In that study: Three healthy Caucasian mothers and their six children donated.

Material for sequencing was blood. The receptor comes from a girl aged 2 to 10 in good health.

This chain's CDR3 is CASSGQRTGETGELFF. In DNA form, the CDR3 reads TGTGCCAGCAGTGGTCAGAGGACAGGGGAGACCGGGGAGCTGTTTTTT. The chain uses TRBV2 and TRBJ2-2, with TRBD1 matching over 9 bases. The CDR3 covers 16 residues. J gave up 5 bases and V 4 bases, and 8 bases lay outside the gene matches. Germline V lookup: CDR1 SNHLY, CDR2 FYNNEI.